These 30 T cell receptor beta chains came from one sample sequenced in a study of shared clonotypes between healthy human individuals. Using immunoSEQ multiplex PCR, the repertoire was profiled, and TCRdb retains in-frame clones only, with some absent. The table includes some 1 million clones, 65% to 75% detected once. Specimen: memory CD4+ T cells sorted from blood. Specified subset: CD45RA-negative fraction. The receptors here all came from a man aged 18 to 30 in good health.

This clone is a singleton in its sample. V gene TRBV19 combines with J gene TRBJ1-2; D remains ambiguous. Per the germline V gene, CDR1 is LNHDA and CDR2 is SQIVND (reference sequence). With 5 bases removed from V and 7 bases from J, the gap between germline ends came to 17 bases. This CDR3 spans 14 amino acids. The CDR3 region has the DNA TGTGCCAGTAGTTGGCAGACGTTAACTGGTGGCTACACCTTC. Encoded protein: CASSWQTLTGGYTF. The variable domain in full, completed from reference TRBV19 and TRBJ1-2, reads DGGITQSPKYLFRKEGQNVTLSCEQNLNHDAMYWYRQDPGQGLRLIYYSQIVNDFQKGDIAEGYSVSREKKESFPLTVTSAQKNPTAFYLCASSWQTLTGGYTFGSGTRLTVV.

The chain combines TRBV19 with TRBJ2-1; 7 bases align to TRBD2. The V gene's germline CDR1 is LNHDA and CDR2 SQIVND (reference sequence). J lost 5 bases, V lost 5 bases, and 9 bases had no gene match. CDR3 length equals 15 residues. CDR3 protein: CASSPRGGPHNEQFF. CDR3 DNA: TGTGCCAGTAGTCCCCGCGGGGGACCCCACAATGAGCAGTTCTTC.

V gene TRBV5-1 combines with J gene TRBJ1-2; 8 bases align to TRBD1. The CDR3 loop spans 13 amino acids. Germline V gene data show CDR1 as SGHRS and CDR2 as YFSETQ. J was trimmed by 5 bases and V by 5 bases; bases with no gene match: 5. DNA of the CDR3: TGCGCCAGCAGGATGGACAGGGCGTATGGCTACACCTTC. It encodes CASRMDRAYGYTF.

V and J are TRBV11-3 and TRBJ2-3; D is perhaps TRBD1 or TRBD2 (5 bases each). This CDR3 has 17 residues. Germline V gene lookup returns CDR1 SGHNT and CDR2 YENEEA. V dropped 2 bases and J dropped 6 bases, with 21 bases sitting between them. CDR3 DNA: TGTGCCAGCAGCTTATCCGGGGACCCCCAAGGACTGGATACGCAGTATTTT. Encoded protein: CASSLSGDPQGLDTQYF.

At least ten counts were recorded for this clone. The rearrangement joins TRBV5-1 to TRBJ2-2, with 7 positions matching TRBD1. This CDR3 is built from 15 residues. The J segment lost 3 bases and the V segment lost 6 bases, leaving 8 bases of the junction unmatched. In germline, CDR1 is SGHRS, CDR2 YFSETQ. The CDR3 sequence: CASTSRTGYTGELFF. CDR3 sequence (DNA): TGCGCCAGCACTTCCCGGACAGGCTACACCGGGGAGCTGTTTTTT.

CDR3 DNA sequence: TGCAGCGTTGATAAAAATACGCAGTATTTT. Residues: CSVDKNTQYF. This chain links TRBV29-1 with TRBJ2-3; D is uncertain. Between the trimmed V and J ends, which lost 3 bases and 7 bases, there was a span of 5 bases. Looked up from germline, CDR1 is SQVTM and CDR2 is ANQGSEA. The CDR3 covers 10 residues.

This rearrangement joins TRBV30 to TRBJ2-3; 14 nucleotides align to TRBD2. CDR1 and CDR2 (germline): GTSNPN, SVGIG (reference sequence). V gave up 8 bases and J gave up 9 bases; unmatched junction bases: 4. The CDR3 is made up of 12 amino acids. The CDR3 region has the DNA TGTGCCCTTGGGACTAGCGGGGGAACGCAGTATTTT. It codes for CALGTSGGTQYF.

The CDR3 DNA reads TGTGCCAGCAGCTTAAGGTGGGACACAGATACGCAGTATTTT. Translating it yields CASSLRWDTDTQYF. This chain connects TRBV11-2 to TRBJ2-3; no firm D call. V was shortened by 2 bases and J by 2 bases, with 8 bases between the two germline ends. Looked up from germline, CDR1 is SGHAT and CDR2 is FQNNGV. CDR3 size: 14 residues.

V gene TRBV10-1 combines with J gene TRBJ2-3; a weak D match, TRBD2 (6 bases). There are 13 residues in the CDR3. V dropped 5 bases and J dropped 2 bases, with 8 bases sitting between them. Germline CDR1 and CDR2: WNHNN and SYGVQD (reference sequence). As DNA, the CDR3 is TGCGCCAGCAGTTCGGACTACACAGATACGCAGTATTTT. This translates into CASSSDYTDTQYF.

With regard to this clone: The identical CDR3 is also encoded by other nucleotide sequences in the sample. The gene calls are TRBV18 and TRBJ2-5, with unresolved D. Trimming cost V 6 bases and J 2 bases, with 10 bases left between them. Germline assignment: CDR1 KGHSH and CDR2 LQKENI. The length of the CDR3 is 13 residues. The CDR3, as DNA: TGTGCCAGCTCTCCCGGACGGCAAGAGACCCAGTACTTC. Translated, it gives CASSPGRQETQYF.

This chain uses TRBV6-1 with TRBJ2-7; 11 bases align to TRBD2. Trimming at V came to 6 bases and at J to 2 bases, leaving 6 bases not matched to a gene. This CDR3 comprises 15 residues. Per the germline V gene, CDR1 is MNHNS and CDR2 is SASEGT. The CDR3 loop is CASRTSGSSAYEQYF. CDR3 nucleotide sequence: TGTGCCAGCAGAACTAGCGGGAGTAGCGCCTACGAGCAGTACTTC.

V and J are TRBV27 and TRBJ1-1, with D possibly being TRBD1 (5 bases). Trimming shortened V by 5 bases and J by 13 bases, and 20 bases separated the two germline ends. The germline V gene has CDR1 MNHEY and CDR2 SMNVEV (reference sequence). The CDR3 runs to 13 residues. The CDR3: CASSPRGGQGDFF. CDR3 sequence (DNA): TGTGCCAGCAGTCCGCGGGGCGGGCAGGGAGATTTCTTT.

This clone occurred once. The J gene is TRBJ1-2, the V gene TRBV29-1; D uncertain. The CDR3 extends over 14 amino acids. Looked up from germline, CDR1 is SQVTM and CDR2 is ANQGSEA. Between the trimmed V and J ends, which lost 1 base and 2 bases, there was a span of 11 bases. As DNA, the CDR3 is TGCAGCGTTGAAGTAGGCAGTCTCAACTATGGCTACACCTTC. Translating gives CSVEVGSLNYGYTF.

CDR3 in amino acids: CASSVTGFSHGYEQYF. CDR3 DNA sequence: TGTGCCAGCAGTGTAACGGGGTTTAGCCACGGCTACGAGCAGTACTTC. The chain recombines TRBV6-1 with TRBJ2-7; possibly TRBD2 for D (5 bases). The CDR3 length is 16 residues. Deletions cut 4 bases from V and 3 bases from J, with 19 bases between. Germline-derived CDR1 and CDR2 are MNHNS and SASEGT.

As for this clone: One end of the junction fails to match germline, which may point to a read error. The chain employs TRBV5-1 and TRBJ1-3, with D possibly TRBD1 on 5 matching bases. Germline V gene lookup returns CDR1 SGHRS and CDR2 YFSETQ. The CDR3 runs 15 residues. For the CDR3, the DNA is TGCGCCAGCAGCTTGGGACGGACAACTGGAAACACCATGTATTTT. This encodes CASSLGRTTGNTMYF.

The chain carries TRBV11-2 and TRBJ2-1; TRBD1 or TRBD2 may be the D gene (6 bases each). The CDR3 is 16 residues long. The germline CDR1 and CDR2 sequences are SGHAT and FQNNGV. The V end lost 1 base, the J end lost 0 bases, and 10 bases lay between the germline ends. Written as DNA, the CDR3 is TGTGCCAGCAGCTTAGGGGGGGCAGCCTCCTACAATGAGCAGTTCTTC. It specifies CASSLGGAASYNEQFF.

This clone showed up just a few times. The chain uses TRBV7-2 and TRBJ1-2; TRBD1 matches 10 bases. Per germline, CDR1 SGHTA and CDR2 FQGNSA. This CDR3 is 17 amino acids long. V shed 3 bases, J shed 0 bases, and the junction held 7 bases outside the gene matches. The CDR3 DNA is TGTGCCAGCAGCTTTGGGAGACAGGGGGCCGCTAACTATGGCTACACCTTC. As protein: CASSFGRQGAANYGYTF.

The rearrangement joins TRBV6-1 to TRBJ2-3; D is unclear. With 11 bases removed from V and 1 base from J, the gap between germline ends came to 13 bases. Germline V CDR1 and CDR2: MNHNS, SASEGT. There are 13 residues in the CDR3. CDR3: CALRGVGTDTQYF. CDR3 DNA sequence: TGTGCCTTACGAGGAGTTGGCACAGATACGCAGTATTTT.

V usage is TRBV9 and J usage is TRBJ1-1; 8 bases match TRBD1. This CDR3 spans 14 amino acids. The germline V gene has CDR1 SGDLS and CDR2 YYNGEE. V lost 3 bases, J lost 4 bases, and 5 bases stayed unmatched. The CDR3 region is CASSEQDRVTEAFF. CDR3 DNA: TGTGCCAGCAGCGAGCAGGACAGGGTCACTGAAGCTTTCTTT.

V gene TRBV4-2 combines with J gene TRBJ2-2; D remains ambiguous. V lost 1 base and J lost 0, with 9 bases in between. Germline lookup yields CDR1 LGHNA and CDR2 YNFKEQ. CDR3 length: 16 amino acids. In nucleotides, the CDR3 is TGTGCCAGCAGCCAAGTCCTAGGCACGAACACCGGGGAGCTGTTTTTT. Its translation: CASSQVLGTNTGELFF.

The CDR3: CASSPGQRNEKLFF. DNA of the CDR3: TGTGCCAGCAGCCCGGGACAGAGGAATGAAAAACTGTTTTTT. The chain is built from TRBV7-9 and TRBJ1-4, with 7 bases identical to TRBD1. In germline, CDR1 is SEHNR, CDR2 FQNEAQ (reference sequence). V was pared by 5 bases and J by 5 bases, with 5 bases of the junction left unmatched. CDR3 size: 14 residues. Drawing the rest from reference TRBV7-9 and TRBJ1-4, the complete variable domain is DTGVSQNPRHKITKRGQNVTFRCDPISEHNRLYWYRQTLGQGPEFLTYFQNEAQLEKSRLLSDRFSAERPKGSFSTLEIQRTEQGDSAMYLCASSPGQRNEKLFFGSGTQLSVL.

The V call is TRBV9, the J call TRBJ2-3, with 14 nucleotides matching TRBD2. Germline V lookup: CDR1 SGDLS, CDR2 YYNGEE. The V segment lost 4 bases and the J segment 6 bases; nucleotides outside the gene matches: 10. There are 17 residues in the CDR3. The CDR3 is CASSISGTSGSGDTQYF. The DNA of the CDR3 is TGTGCCAGCAGCATCTCCGGGACTAGCGGGAGTGGGGATACGCAGTATTTT.

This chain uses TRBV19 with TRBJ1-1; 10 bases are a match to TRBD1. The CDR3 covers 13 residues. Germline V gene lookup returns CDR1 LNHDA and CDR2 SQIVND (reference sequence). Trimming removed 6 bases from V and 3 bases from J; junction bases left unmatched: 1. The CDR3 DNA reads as TGTGCCAGTAGGGGGACAGGGGACACTGAAGCTTTCTTT. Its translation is CASRGTGDTEAFF.

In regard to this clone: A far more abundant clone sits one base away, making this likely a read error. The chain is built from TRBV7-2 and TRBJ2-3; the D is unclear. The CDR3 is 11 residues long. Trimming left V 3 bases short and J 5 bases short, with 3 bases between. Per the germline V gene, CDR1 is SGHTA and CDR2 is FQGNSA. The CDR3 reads CASSFIDTQYF. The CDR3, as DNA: TGTGCCAGCAGCTTTATAGATACGCAGTATTTT.

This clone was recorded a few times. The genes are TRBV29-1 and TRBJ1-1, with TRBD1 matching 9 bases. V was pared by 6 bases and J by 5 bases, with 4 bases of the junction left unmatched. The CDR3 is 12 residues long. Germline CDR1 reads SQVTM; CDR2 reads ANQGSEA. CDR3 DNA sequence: TGCAGCGTCACAGGGGGCAAGACTGAAGCTTTCTTT. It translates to CSVTGGKTEAFF.

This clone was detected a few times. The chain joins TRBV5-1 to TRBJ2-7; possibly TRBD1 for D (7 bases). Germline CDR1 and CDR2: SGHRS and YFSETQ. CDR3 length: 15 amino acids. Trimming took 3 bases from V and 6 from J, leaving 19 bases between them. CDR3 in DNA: TGCGCCAGCAGCTCGATGACTTGGCAGGGGGGCGAGCAGTACTTC. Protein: CASSSMTWQGGEQYF.

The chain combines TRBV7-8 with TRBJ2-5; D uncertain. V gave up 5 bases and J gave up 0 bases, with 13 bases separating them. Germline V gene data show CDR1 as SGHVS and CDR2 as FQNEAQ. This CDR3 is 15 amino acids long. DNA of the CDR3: TGTGCCAGCAGCGAAGACACCACGAACCAAGAGACCCAGTACTTC. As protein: CASSEDTTNQETQYF.

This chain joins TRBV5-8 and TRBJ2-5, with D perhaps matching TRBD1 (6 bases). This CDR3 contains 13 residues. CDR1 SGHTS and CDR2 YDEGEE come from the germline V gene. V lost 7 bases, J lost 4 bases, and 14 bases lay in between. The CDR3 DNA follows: TGTGCCAGCGGTACAGGGAGCAGAGAGACCCAGTACTTC. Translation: CASGTGSRETQYF.

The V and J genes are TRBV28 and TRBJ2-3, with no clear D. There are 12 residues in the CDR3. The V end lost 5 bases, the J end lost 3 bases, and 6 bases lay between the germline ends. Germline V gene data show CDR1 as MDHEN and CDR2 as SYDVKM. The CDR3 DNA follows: TGTGCCAGCAGTGAACAGACAGATACGCAGTATTTT. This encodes CASSEQTDTQYF.

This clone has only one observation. Here the CDR3 DNA reads TGTGCCAGCAGTGAAGGCCCCCGGAACACTGAAGCTTTCTTT. It encodes CASSEGPRNTEAFF. The chain has TRBV2 and TRBJ1-1, with D hard to call. CDR3 size: 14 residues. Germline CDR1 reads SNHLY; CDR2 reads FYNNEI. The V end was cut by 1 base, the J end by 1 base, with 7 bases between.